These 7 T cell receptor beta chains share one sample of origin, sequenced in a study of cytomegalovirus exposure and HLA in healthy donors. PCR used 60 Vbeta primers and 13 Jbeta primers. Profiling relied on immunoSEQ multiplex PCR, and the TCRdb table lists in-frame clones only, not all of them. The data contain some 150,000 clones, roughly 9.6% of them singletons. The sample comprised PBMCs. The receptors were gathered from a middle-aged woman in good health and CMV-seropositive.

This chain connects TRBV7-2 to TRBJ2-1; 8 bases align to TRBD2. This CDR3 has 15 residues. The germline V gene has CDR1 SGHTA and CDR2 FQGNSA. The ends lost 2 bases at V and 4 bases at J; junction bases unmatched: 4. CDR3 nucleotides: TGTGCCAGCAGCTTATCCGGGGGGGCTTACAATGAGCAGTTCTTC. It codes for CASSLSGGAYNEQFF. Filled out from reference TRBV7-2 and TRBJ2-1, the complete variable domain reads GAGVSQSPSNKVTEKGKDVELRCDPISGHTALYWYRQSLGQGLEFLIYFQGNSAPDKSGLPSDRFSAERTGGSVSTLTIQRTQQEDSAVYLCASSLSGGAYNEQFFGPGTRLTVL.

This clone was observed a handful of times. The rearrangement uses TRBV2 and TRBJ1-6; D is uncertain. The CDR3 extends over 11 amino acids. Looked up from germline, CDR1 is SNHLY and CDR2 is FYNNEI. V was trimmed by 2 bases and J by 14 bases, leaving 7 bases between them. CDR3 DNA sequence: TGTGCCAGCAGTGAATTTAGCACCCTCCACTTT. This encodes CASSEFSTLHF.

The sample holds a few counts of this clone. V usage is TRBV5-6 and J usage is TRBJ2-7, with a tentative D call TRBD2 (7 bases). CDR1 is SGHDT, CDR2 YYEEEE, per germline. This CDR3 comprises 13 residues. V was shortened by 4 bases and J by 3 bases, with 11 bases between the two germline ends. DNA of the CDR3: TGTGCCAGCAGCCGGGGGGCCTTCTACGAGCAGTACTTC. This codes for CASSRGAFYEQYF.

The chain has TRBV7-9 and TRBJ2-3; the D is unclear. Germline-derived CDR1 and CDR2 are SEHNR and FQNEAQ (reference sequence). V dropped 1 base and J dropped 3 bases, with 8 bases sitting between them. The CDR3 has 14 residues. The CDR3 is CASSLGLATDTQYF. CDR3 DNA: TGTGCCAGCAGCTTAGGGTTAGCAACAGATACGCAGTATTTT.

The chain recombines TRBV5-1 with TRBJ1-1, with a tentative D call TRBD1 (6 bases). Trimming removed 2 bases from V and 7 bases from J, with 21 bases in between. The germline CDR1 and CDR2 sequences are SGHRS and YFSETQ. This CDR3 spans 16 amino acids. The CDR3 loop is CASSFAPQGGKIEAFF. The DNA of the CDR3 is TGCGCCAGCAGCTTCGCTCCACAGGGTGGTAAGATTGAAGCTTTCTTT.

This clone has only a few counts. The V call is TRBV21-1, the J call TRBJ1-5. TRBV21-1 is labeled a pseudogene. The CDR3 has 15 amino acids. Here the CDR3 reads CASSPHRCPVLPQHF. The CDR3 region has the DNA TGTGCCAGCAGCCCTCACCGTTGTCCGGTACTGCCCCAGCATTTT.

This clone was detected only a few times. This chain uses TRBV27 with TRBJ1-4; D gene unclear. Trimming took off 3 bases at V and 7 bases at J, with 9 bases between the two ends. The CDR3 has 13 residues. CDR1 and CDR2 from the germline V gene are MNHEY and SMNVEV (reference sequence). CDR3 in DNA: TGTGCCAGCAGTTTGCGGGGAACTGAAAAACTGTTTTTT. This translates into CASSLRGTEKLFF.